Listed below are T cell receptor beta chains from one sample, sequenced in a study of T cell responses to AZD1222 COVID-19 vaccine. Repertoires were generated with immunoSEQ multiplex PCR, while TCRdb's copy carries only in-frame clones and drops some. The sample lists around 130,000 clones; approximately 86% were seen once. This sample comprised peripheral blood, obtained on day 0 of AZD1222 vaccination. All receptors come from an adult in good health. Each CDR3 is given with its conserved first and last residue. The D gene is left open where the match is weak. Clone size is stated in some rows and not others, as once, few, many or a class when expanded.

D gene	V gene	clone size	J gene	CDR3 protein	CDR3 DNA
-	TRBV3-1/TRBV3-2	-	TRBJ2-2	CASSQPLRNTGELFF	TGTGCCAGCAGCCAACCCTTAAGGAACACCGGGGAGCTGTTTTTT
-	TRBV5-4	-	TRBJ1-2	CASSLYTATNYGYTF	TGTGCCAGCAGCTTGTACACGGCCACTAACTATGGCTACACCTTC
-	TRBV24-1	-	TRBJ1-2	CATSHSQGAMGGYTF	TGTGCCACCTCGCATTCACAAGGGGCAATGGGTGGCTACACCTTC
TRBD2	TRBV19	-	TRBJ2-7	CASSVLAGDSYEQYF	TGTGCCAGTAGTGTTCTAGCGGGGGACTCCTACGAGCAGTACTTC
-	TRBV7-3	-	TRBJ2-1	CASSPDRGVTRDNEQFF	TGTGCCAGCAGCCCCGATAGGGGCGTTACACGGGACAATGAGCAGTTCTTC
-	TRBV6-4	-	TRBJ2-2	CASSESGENTGELFF	TGTGCCAGCAGTGAGTCGGGGGAGAACACCGGGGAGCTGTTTTTT
-	TRBV28	-	TRBJ1-1	CASSLGGGTEAFF	TGTGCCAGCTCCCTTGGGGGAGGCACTGAAGCTTTCTTT
-	TRBV24-1	once	TRBJ1-1	CATSGPGSITEAFF	TGTGCCACCAGTGGTCCGGGATCTATCACTGAAGCTTTCTTT
-	TRBV6-6	-	TRBJ1-1	CASSLGGVAEAFF	TGTGCCAGCAGCCTAGGGGGGGTGGCTGAAGCTTTCTTT
-	TRBV9	-	TRBJ2-5	CASNLRSPKGLEETQYF	TGTGCCAGCAACCTAAGATCACCTAAGGGGTTAGAAGAGACCCAGTACTTC
-	TRBV5-4	-	TRBJ2-1	CASSLAGSRPYNEQFF	TGTGCCAGCAGCTTGGCTGGAAGCCGGCCCTACAATGAGCAGTTCTTC
TRBD1	TRBV6-5	-	TRBJ1-2	CASNPGQGEWYGYTF	TGTGCCAGCAACCCGGGACAGGGGGAGTGGTATGGCTACACCTTC
TRBD1	TRBV19	few	TRBJ2-3	CASSARQGGADTQYF	TGTGCCAGTAGTGCAAGACAGGGTGGGGCAGATACGCAGTATTTT
TRBD2	TRBV5-1	-	TRBJ2-3	CASTSGGSTDTQYF	TGCGCCAGTACTAGCGGAGGGAGTACAGATACGCAGTATTTT
TRBD2	TRBV6-2/TRBV6-3	-	TRBJ2-3	CASSYSWLAGGPIDTQYF	TGTGCCAGCAGTTACTCGTGGCTAGCGGGGGGGCCGATAGATACGCAGTATTTT
TRBD2	TRBV6-4	many	TRBJ2-3	CASSDVSGGAADTQYF	TGTGCCAGCAGTGACGTGAGCGGGGGGGCAGCAGATACGCAGTATTTT
-	TRBV5-6	-	TRBJ2-2	CASSLVPGELFF	TGTGCCAGCAGCTTGGTTCCCGGGGAGCTGTTTTTT
-	TRBV4-1	-	TRBJ1-1	CASSRLGFNTEAFF	TGCGCCAGCAGCCGTTTGGGCTTTAACACTGAAGCTTTCTTT
-	TRBV19	-	TRBJ2-5	CASSMGATRQETQYF	TGTGCCAGTAGTATGGGGGCCACCCGCCAAGAGACCCAGTACTTC
-	TRBV7-2	-	TRBJ2-7	CASSLTEGSYEQYF	TGTGCCAGCAGCTTAACCGAGGGCTCCTACGAGCAGTACTTC
-	TRBV18	-	TRBJ1-6	CASSPESRSSPLHF	TGTGCCAGCTCACCAGAGAGCCGAAGTTCACCCCTCCACTTT
-	TRBV11-1	-	TRBJ1-1	CASSYPGRAFF	TGTGCCAGCAGCTATCCCGGACGCGCTTTCTTT
-	TRBV6-1	-	TRBJ1-2	CASSEGKGTNYGYTF	TGTGCCAGCAGTGAAGGAAAGGGTACTAACTATGGCTACACCTTC
TRBD2	TRBV5-1	-	TRBJ2-7	CASDYGRGSEQYF	TGCGCCAGCGACTATGGGAGGGGCTCCGAGCAGTACTTC
-	TRBV11-2	-	TRBJ2-7	CASSLGVGSYEQYF	TGTGCCAGCAGCTTAGGTGTCGGATCCTACGAGCAGTACTTC